This is a list of T cell receptor beta chains from one sample in a study of Ad26.COV2.S vaccination and SARS-CoV-2 variants. TCRdb keeps only in-frame clones here, not all; method: immunoSEQ multiplex PCR. The sample yields about 350,000 clones, about 91% seen once. The input for sequencing was peripheral blood, taken after recovery from COVID-19. These receptors all come from a human donor who had recovered from COVID-19. Both conserved end residues are part of each CDR3. A D gene is named only where the DNA matches it firmly. Clone size is not always given. Where it is, it says once, few, many or a class for expanded clones.

D gene: -; V gene: TRBV10-1; J gene: TRBJ1-6; clone size: -; CDR3 protein: CASSEQPLGSNSPLHF; CDR3 DNA: TGCGCCAGCAGTGAGCAGCCCCTCGGAAGTAATTCACCCCTCCACTTT
D gene: -; V gene: TRBV9; J gene: TRBJ1-2; clone size: -; CDR3 protein: CASSPRGGREALNYGYTF; CDR3 DNA: TGTGCCAGCAGCCCCCGGGGTGGCCGGGAGGCATTAAACTATGGCTACACCTTC
D gene: TRBD1; V gene: TRBV7-8; J gene: TRBJ2-1; clone size: -; CDR3 protein: CASSLRTGGNVYNEQFF; CDR3 DNA: TGTGCCAGCAGCTTAAGGACAGGGGGCAATGTCTACAATGAGCAGTTCTTC
D gene: -; V gene: TRBV7-2; J gene: TRBJ1-1; clone size: few; CDR3 protein: CASSLAVVATAFF; CDR3 DNA: TGTGCCAGCAGCTTAGCGGTGGTAGCGACGGCTTTCTTT
D gene: -; V gene: TRBV6-5; J gene: TRBJ1-3; clone size: -; CDR3 protein: CASSNRGNTIYF; CDR3 DNA: TGTGCCAGCAGTAATCGTGGAAACACCATATATTTT
D gene: TRBD1; V gene: TRBV27; J gene: TRBJ1-2; clone size: -; CDR3 protein: CASTPRGTGTIGGYTF; CDR3 DNA: TGTGCCAGCACTCCTCGAGGGACAGGGACGATAGGTGGCTACACCTTC
D gene: TRBD1; V gene: TRBV7-6; J gene: TRBJ1-4; clone size: -; CDR3 protein: CASSPGGPNEKLFF; CDR3 DNA: TGTGCCAGCAGCCCAGGGGGCCCTAATGAAAAACTGTTTTTT
D gene: -; V gene: TRBV6-5; J gene: TRBJ1-2; clone size: -; CDR3 protein: CASSPEWGYGYTF; CDR3 DNA: TGTGCCAGCAGCCCCGAATGGGGCTATGGCTACACCTTC
D gene: -; V gene: TRBV19; J gene: TRBJ1-1; clone size: once; CDR3 protein: CASTLMGGLSTEAFF; CDR3 DNA: TGTGCCAGTACCCTTATGGGGGGCCTTTCAACTGAAGCTTTCTTT
D gene: TRBD1; V gene: TRBV27; J gene: TRBJ1-1; clone size: -; CDR3 protein: CASSLRETGSAFF; CDR3 DNA: TGTGCCAGCAGTTTGAGGGAGACAGGGTCAGCTTTCTTT
D gene: TRBD1; V gene: TRBV11-2; J gene: TRBJ2-5; clone size: -; CDR3 protein: CASSPGSRQGVETQYF; CDR3 DNA: TGTGCCAGCAGCCCGGGCTCAAGACAGGGTGTAGAGACCCAGTACTTC
D gene: TRBD1; V gene: TRBV5-6; J gene: TRBJ1-1; clone size: -; CDR3 protein: CASSSNQGAREAFF; CDR3 DNA: TGTGCCAGCAGCTCGAACCAGGGGGCCCGTGAAGCTTTCTTT
D gene: -; V gene: TRBV5-6; J gene: TRBJ1-5; clone size: -; CDR3 protein: CASSLEGQPQHF; CDR3 DNA: TGTGCCAGCAGCTTGGAGGGGCAGCCCCAGCATTTT
D gene: -; V gene: TRBV13; J gene: TRBJ2-1; clone size: -; CDR3 protein: CASSLKTTGSYNEQFF; CDR3 DNA: TGTGCCAGCAGCTTAAAAACTACAGGCTCCTACAATGAGCAGTTCTTC
D gene: -; V gene: TRBV3-1/TRBV3-2; J gene: TRBJ2-7; clone size: -; CDR3 protein: CASSQEATVYEQYF; CDR3 DNA: TGTGCCAGCAGCCAAGAAGCGACAGTCTACGAGCAGTACTTC
D gene: TRBD1; V gene: TRBV12-5; J gene: TRBJ2-3; clone size: -; CDR3 protein: CASGSGTGGLVDTQYF; CDR3 DNA: TGTGCTAGTGGTTCTGGGACAGGGGGCTTGGTGGATACGCAGTATTTT
D gene: -; V gene: TRBV6-5; J gene: TRBJ2-7; clone size: -; CDR3 protein: CASTRGGSYEQYF; CDR3 DNA: TGTGCCAGCACCCGAGGGGGTTCCTACGAGCAGTACTTC
D gene: -; V gene: TRBV7-8; J gene: TRBJ2-5; clone size: -; CDR3 protein: CASSPDGLIQETQYF; CDR3 DNA: TGTGCCAGCAGCCCGGACGGACTGATCCAAGAGACCCAGTACTTC
D gene: -; V gene: TRBV5-4; J gene: TRBJ1-1; clone size: -; CDR3 protein: CASSTAGNTEAFF; CDR3 DNA: TGTGCCAGCAGCACCGCAGGGAACACTGAAGCTTTCTTT
D gene: -; V gene: TRBV25-1; J gene: TRBJ2-7; clone size: -; CDR3 protein: CASSNDRYEQYF; CDR3 DNA: TGTGCCAGCAGTAATGACAGGTACGAGCAGTACTTC
D gene: TRBD2; V gene: TRBV18; J gene: TRBJ2-5; clone size: -; CDR3 protein: CASSGRTSGAQETQYF; CDR3 DNA: TGTGCCAGCTCAGGCCGGACTAGCGGGGCCCAAGAGACCCAGTACTTC
D gene: -; V gene: TRBV12-3/TRBV12-4; J gene: TRBJ1-5; clone size: -; CDR3 protein: CASSLQGGQPQHF; CDR3 DNA: TGTGCCAGCAGTTTACAGGGAGGTCAGCCCCAGCATTTT
D gene: -; V gene: TRBV6-5; J gene: TRBJ2-3; clone size: -; CDR3 protein: CASSRRADTQYF; CDR3 DNA: TGTGCCAGCAGTCGACGAGCGGATACGCAGTATTTT
D gene: -; V gene: TRBV15; J gene: TRBJ2-7; clone size: many; CDR3 protein: CATSRDLGGEQYF; CDR3 DNA: TGTGCCACCAGCAGAGATCTAGGTGGCGAGCAGTACTTC
D gene: -; V gene: TRBV2; J gene: TRBJ1-2; clone size: -; CDR3 protein: CASSVLNQGNYGYTF; CDR3 DNA: TGTGCCAGCAGTGTGTTGAACCAGGGGAACTATGGCTACACCTTC
D gene: TRBD2; V gene: TRBV3-1/TRBV3-2; J gene: TRBJ2-3; clone size: -; CDR3 protein: CASSHDGLADYDTQYF; CDR3 DNA: TGTGCCAGCAGCCATGATGGACTAGCGGATTATGATACGCAGTATTTT
D gene: TRBD1; V gene: TRBV18; J gene: TRBJ1-1; clone size: -; CDR3 protein: CASATGGHSPTEAFF; CDR3 DNA: TGTGCCAGCGCGACAGGGGGCCATTCACCCACTGAAGCTTTCTTT
D gene: -; V gene: TRBV3-1/TRBV3-2; J gene: TRBJ1-5; clone size: once; CDR3 protein: CASSSNSGTQPQHF; CDR3 DNA: TGTGCCAGCAGCTCTAATAGTGGTACCCAGCCCCAGCATTTT
D gene: TRBD1; V gene: TRBV6-5; J gene: TRBJ1-2; clone size: once; CDR3 protein: CASSLGQEYGYTF; CDR3 DNA: TGTGCCAGCAGTTTAGGACAGGAGTATGGCTACACCTTC
D gene: TRBD1; V gene: TRBV10-1; J gene: TRBJ1-5; clone size: -; CDR3 protein: CASQDRENQPQHF; CDR3 DNA: TGCGCCAGCCAGGACAGGGAAAATCAGCCCCAGCATTTT
D gene: -; V gene: TRBV14; J gene: TRBJ1-4; clone size: -; CDR3 protein: CASSLQTNEKLFF; CDR3 DNA: TGTGCCAGCAGCCTCCAAACTAATGAAAAACTGTTTTTT
D gene: -; V gene: TRBV15; J gene: TRBJ1-6; clone size: -; CDR3 protein: CATSRDRDYNSPLHF; CDR3 DNA: TGTGCCACCAGCAGAGACCGAGACTATAATTCACCCCTCCACTTT
D gene: -; V gene: TRBV25-1; J gene: TRBJ1-1; clone size: -; CDR3 protein: CASSEYGLNTEAFF; CDR3 DNA: TGTGCCAGCAGTGAATATGGGCTGAACACTGAAGCTTTCTTT
D gene: -; V gene: TRBV19; J gene: TRBJ2-7; clone size: -; CDR3 protein: CASSISDISYEQYF; CDR3 DNA: TGTGCCAGTAGTATTTCGGACATCTCCTACGAGCAGTACTTC
D gene: -; V gene: TRBV9; J gene: TRBJ2-7; clone size: -; CDR3 protein: CASSVAGSGDEQYF; CDR3 DNA: TGTGCCAGCAGCGTAGCTGGGTCGGGGGACGAGCAGTACTTC
D gene: TRBD2; V gene: TRBV2; J gene: TRBJ2-5; clone size: -; CDR3 protein: CASSEETSGGRQAEETQYF; CDR3 DNA: TGTGCCAGCAGTGAAGAAACTAGCGGGGGGCGTCAGGCCGAAGAGACCCAGTACTTC
D gene: -; V gene: TRBV3-1/TRBV3-2; J gene: TRBJ1-6; clone size: -; CDR3 protein: CASSLGGVDSPLHF; CDR3 DNA: TGTGCCAGCAGCCTTGGGGGCGTAGATTCACCCCTCCACTTT
D gene: -; V gene: TRBV18; J gene: TRBJ2-3; clone size: -; CDR3 protein: CASSPPIRARTDTQYF; CDR3 DNA: TGTGCCAGCTCACCACCGATCCGGGCCCGCACAGATACGCAGTATTTT
D gene: -; V gene: TRBV5-1; J gene: TRBJ1-5; clone size: once; CDR3 protein: CASSLAGSNQPQHF; CDR3 DNA: TGCGCCAGCAGCTTGGCAGGGAGCAATCAGCCCCAGCATTTT
D gene: -; V gene: TRBV6-6; J gene: TRBJ1-6; clone size: -; CDR3 protein: CASRLDSSYNSPLHF; CDR3 DNA: TGTGCCAGCAGACTCGATAGCTCCTATAATTCACCCCTCCACTTT
D gene: -; V gene: TRBV6-1; J gene: TRBJ1-5; clone size: -; CDR3 protein: CASSEKSNQPQHF; CDR3 DNA: TGTGCCAGCAGTGAAAAAAGCAATCAGCCCCAGCATTTT
D gene: -; V gene: TRBV6-5; J gene: TRBJ1-3; clone size: once; CDR3 protein: CASSLGRTSGNTIYF; CDR3 DNA: TGTGCCAGCAGTTTGGGACGGACCTCTGGAAACACCATATATTTT
D gene: -; V gene: TRBV3-1/TRBV3-2; J gene: TRBJ1-3; clone size: -; CDR3 protein: CASSQVSQRNTIYF; CDR3 DNA: TGTGCCAGCAGCCAAGTGTCCCAGCGAAACACCATATATTTT
D gene: -; V gene: TRBV20-1; J gene: TRBJ2-7; clone size: few; CDR3 protein: CSASLVTAYEQYF; CDR3 DNA: TGCAGTGCTAGTCTTGTCACCGCCTACGAGCAGTACTTC
D gene: -; V gene: TRBV3-1/TRBV3-2; J gene: TRBJ1-5; clone size: -; CDR3 protein: CASSQARGEGSNQPQHF; CDR3 DNA: TGTGCCAGCAGCCAAGCGAGGGGGGAGGGGAGCAATCAGCCCCAGCATTTT
D gene: -; V gene: TRBV9; J gene: TRBJ2-7; clone size: -; CDR3 protein: CASSLLAYSYEQYF; CDR3 DNA: TGTGCCAGCAGCCTCCTAGCGTACTCCTACGAGCAGTACTTC
D gene: -; V gene: TRBV6-5; J gene: TRBJ2-7; clone size: -; CDR3 protein: CASSYRVSAEQYF; CDR3 DNA: TGTGCCAGCAGTTACAGGGTGTCGGCCGAGCAGTACTTC
D gene: TRBD2; V gene: TRBV19; J gene: TRBJ2-3; clone size: -; CDR3 protein: CASSSSGGVDTQYF; CDR3 DNA: TGTGCCAGTAGTTCTAGCGGGGGGGTCGATACGCAGTATTTT
D gene: -; V gene: TRBV18; J gene: TRBJ2-7; clone size: -; CDR3 protein: CASSPLGTGANEQYF; CDR3 DNA: TGTGCCAGCTCACCCCTAGGAACGGGGGCGAACGAGCAGTACTTC
D gene: -; V gene: TRBV6-1; J gene: TRBJ2-4; clone size: -; CDR3 protein: CASSEGWGWAKNIQYF; CDR3 DNA: TGTGCCAGCAGTGAAGGGTGGGGTTGGGCCAAAAACATTCAGTACTTC
D gene: -; V gene: TRBV15; J gene: TRBJ1-1; clone size: -; CDR3 protein: CATSRVVGSLNTEAFF; CDR3 DNA: TGTGCCACCAGCAGAGTAGTTGGTAGCCTGAACACTGAAGCTTTCTTT
D gene: TRBD2; V gene: TRBV7-7; J gene: TRBJ2-3; clone size: -; CDR3 protein: CASSLAASGADTQYF; CDR3 DNA: TGTGCCAGCAGCTTAGCGGCTAGCGGTGCAGATACGCAGTATTTT
D gene: -; V gene: TRBV6-2/TRBV6-3; J gene: TRBJ2-3; clone size: -; CDR3 protein: CASSYWASRLADTQYF; CDR3 DNA: TGTGCCAGCAGTTACTGGGCGTCGAGGCTTGCAGATACGCAGTATTTT
D gene: -; V gene: TRBV19; J gene: TRBJ2-7; clone size: -; CDR3 protein: CASSIRGGGASYEQYF; CDR3 DNA: TGTGCCAGTAGTATACGAGGAGGGGGGGCCTCGTACGAGCAGTACTTC